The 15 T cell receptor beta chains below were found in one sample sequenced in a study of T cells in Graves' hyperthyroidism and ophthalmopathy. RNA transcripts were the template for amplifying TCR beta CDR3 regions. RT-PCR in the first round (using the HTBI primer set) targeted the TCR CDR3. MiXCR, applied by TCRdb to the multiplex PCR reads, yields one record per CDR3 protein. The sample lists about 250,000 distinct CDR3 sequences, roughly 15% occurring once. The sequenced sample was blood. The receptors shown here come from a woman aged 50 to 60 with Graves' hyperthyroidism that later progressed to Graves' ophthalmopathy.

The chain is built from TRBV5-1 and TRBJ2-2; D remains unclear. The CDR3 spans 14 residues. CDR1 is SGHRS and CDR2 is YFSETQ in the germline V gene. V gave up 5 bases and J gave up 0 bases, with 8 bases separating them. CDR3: CASRPYTNTGELFF. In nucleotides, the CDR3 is TGCGCCAGCAGACCTTACACGAACACCGGGGAGCTGTTTTTT.

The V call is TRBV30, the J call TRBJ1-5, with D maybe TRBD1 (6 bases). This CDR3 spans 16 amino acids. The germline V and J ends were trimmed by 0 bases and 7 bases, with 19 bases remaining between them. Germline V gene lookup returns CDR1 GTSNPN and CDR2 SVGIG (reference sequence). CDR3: CAWSVRSSGAQQPQHF. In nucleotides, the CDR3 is TGTGCCTGGAGTGTACGATCATCAGGGGCGCAGCAGCCCCAGCATTTT.

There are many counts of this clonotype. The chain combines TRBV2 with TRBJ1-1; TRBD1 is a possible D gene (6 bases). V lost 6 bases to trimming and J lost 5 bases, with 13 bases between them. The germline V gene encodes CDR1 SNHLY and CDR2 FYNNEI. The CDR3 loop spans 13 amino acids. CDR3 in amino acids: CASRPRGATEAFF. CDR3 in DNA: TGTGCCAGCAGACCCAGGGGCGCGACTGAAGCTTTCTTT.

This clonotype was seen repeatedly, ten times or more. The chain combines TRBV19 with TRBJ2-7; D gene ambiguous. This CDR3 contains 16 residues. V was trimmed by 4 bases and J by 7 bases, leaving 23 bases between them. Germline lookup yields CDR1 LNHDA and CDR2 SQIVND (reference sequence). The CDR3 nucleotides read TGTGCCAGTAGTAAGGGCTTTCAAACGCTGGGCATGGAGCAGTACTTC. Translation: CASSKGFQTLGMEQYF.

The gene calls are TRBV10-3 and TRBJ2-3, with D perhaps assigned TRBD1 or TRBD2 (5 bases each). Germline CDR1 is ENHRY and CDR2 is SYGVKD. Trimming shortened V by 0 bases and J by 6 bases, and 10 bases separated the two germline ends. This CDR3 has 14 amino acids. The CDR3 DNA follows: TGTGCCATCAGTGAGTCGGGGGTTGAGGATACGCAGTATTTT. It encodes CAISESGVEDTQYF.

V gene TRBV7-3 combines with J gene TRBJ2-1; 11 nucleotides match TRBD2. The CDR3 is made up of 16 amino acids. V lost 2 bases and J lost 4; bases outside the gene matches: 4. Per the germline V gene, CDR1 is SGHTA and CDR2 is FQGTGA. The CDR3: CASSLLPSGGYNEQFF. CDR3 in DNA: TGTGCCAGCAGCTTATTGCCTAGCGGGGGGTACAATGAGCAGTTCTTC. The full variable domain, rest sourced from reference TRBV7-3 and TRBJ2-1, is GAGVSQTPSNKVTEKGKYVELRCDPISGHTALYWYRQSLGQGPEFLIYFQGTGAADDSGLPNDRFFAVRPEGSVSTLKIQRTERGDSAVYLCASSLLPSGGYNEQFFGPGTRLTVL.

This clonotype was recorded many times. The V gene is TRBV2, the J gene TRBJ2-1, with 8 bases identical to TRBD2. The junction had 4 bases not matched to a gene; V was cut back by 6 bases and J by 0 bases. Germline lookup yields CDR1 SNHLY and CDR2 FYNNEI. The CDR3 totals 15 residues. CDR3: CASRASGRSYNEQFF. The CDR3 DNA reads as TGTGCCAGCAGGGCTAGCGGGCGCTCCTACAATGAGCAGTTCTTC.

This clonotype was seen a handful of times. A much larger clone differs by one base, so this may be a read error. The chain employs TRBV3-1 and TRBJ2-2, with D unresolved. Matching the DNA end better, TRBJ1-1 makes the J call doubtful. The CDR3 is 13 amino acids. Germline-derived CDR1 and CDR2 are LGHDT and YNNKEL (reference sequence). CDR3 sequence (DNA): TGTGCCAACAGCCAAGACTCAGACCGAGGAGCTTTCTTT. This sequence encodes CANSQDSDRGAFF.

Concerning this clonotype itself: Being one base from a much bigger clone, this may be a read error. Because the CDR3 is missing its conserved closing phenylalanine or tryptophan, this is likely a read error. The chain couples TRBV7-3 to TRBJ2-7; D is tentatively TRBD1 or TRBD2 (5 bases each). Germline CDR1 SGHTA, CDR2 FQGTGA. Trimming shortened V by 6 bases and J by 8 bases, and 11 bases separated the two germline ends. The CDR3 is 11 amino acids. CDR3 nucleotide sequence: TGTGCCAGCAGGTTCGGGACGAAGCAGTACCTC. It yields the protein CASRFGTKQYL.

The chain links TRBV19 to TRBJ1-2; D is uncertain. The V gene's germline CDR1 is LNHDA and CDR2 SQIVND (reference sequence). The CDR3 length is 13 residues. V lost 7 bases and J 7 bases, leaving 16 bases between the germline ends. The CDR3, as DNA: TGTGCCAGTACTGTCAGACTCTGGAGTGGCTACACCTTC. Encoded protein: CASTVRLWSGYTF. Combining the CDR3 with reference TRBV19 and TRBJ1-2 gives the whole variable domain DGGITQSPKYLFRKEGQNVTLSCEQNLNHDAMYWYRQDPGQGLRLIYYSQIVNDFQKGDIAEGYSVSREKKESFPLTVTSAQKNPTAFYLCASTVRLWSGYTFGSGTRLTVV.

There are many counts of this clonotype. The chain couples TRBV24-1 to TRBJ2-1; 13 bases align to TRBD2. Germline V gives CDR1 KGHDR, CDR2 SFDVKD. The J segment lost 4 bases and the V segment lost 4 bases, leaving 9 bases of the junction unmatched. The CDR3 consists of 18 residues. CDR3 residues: CATSETGTSGIWYNEQFF. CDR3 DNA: TGTGCCACCAGTGAAACCGGGACTAGCGGGATTTGGTACAATGAGCAGTTCTTC.

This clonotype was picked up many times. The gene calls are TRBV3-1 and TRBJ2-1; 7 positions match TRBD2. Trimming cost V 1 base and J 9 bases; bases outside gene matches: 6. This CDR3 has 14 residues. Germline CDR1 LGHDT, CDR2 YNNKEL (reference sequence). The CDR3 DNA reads TGTGCCAGCAGCCAAGGCCCCTCGGGGGGTGAGCAGTTCTTC. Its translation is CASSQGPSGGEQFF.

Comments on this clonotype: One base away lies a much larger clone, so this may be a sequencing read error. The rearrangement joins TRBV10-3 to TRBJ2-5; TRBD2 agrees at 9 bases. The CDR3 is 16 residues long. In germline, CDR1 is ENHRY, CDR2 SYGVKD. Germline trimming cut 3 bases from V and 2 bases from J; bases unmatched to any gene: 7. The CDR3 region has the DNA TGTGCCATCAGTGACCCACTAGCGGGCCCACAAGAGACCCAGTACTTC. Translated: CAISDPLAGPQETQYF.

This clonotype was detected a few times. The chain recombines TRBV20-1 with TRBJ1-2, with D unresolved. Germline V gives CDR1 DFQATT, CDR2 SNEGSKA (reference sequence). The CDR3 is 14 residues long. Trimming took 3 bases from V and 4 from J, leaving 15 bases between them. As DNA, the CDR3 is TGCAGTGCTAGGCCTCACCGAGCGCTCTATGGCTACACCTTC. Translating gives CSARPHRALYGYTF.

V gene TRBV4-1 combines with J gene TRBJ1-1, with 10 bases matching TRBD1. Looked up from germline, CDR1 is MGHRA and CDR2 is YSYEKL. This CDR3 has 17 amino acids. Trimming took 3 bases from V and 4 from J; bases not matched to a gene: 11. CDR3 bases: TGCGCCAGCAGCCACCGGGAGGGGACAGGGGAAGGCACTGAAGCTTTCTTT. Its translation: CASSHREGTGEGTEAFF.